Below are 15 T cell receptor beta chains sequenced from a single sample in a study of cytomegalovirus exposure and HLA in healthy donors. It was with 60 Vbeta and 13 Jbeta primers that the PCR ran. Method: immunoSEQ multiplex PCR; TCRdb's copy keeps in-frame clones and lacks some. Recorded for this sample: more than 200,000 clones. Sequences were obtained from PBMCs. The receptors derive from a woman aged 30 to 39 in good health and CMV-seropositive.

The chain has TRBV2 and TRBJ1-2; D unclear. V lost 8 bases to trimming and J lost 5 bases, with 15 bases between them. The CDR3 runs to 13 residues. CDR1 is SNHLY and CDR2 is FYNNEI in the germline V gene. CDR3 residues: CASCGTAGYGYTF. Here the CDR3 DNA reads TGTGCCAGCTGCGGTACAGCGGGTTATGGCTACACCTTC.

The chain recombines TRBV4-1 with TRBJ2-2, with 9 bases lining up with TRBD1. With 3 bases clipped from V and 6 bases from J, the junction kept 11 bases outside the gene matches. This CDR3 is 17 amino acids long. The germline V gene encodes CDR1 MGHRA and CDR2 YSYEKL. The DNA for the CDR3 is TGCGCCAGCAGCCAGGCGACAGGGGGAAGGAGAGCCGGGGAGCTGTTTTTT. The encoded protein is CASSQATGGRRAGELFF.

The chain carries TRBV4-1 and TRBJ2-1, with D perhaps TRBD2 (6 bases). Between the trimmed V and J ends, which lost 4 bases and 4 bases, there was a span of 11 bases. The V gene's germline CDR1 is MGHRA and CDR2 YSYEKL. This CDR3 comprises 14 residues. The CDR3 spells CASSLSGVYNEQFF. The CDR3 DNA reads as TGCGCCAGCAGCCTTAGCGGAGTATACAATGAGCAGTTCTTC.

V gene TRBV5-1 combines with J gene TRBJ2-1, with 16 bases fitting TRBD2. Per the germline V gene, CDR1 is SGHRS and CDR2 is YFSETQ. The CDR3 runs 17 residues. V lost 2 bases to trimming and J lost 7 bases; unmatched junction nucleotides: 6. CDR3 amino acids: CASSFLGTSGRANEQFF. DNA for the CDR3: TGCGCCAGCAGCTTCCTGGGGACTAGCGGGAGGGCGAATGAGCAGTTCTTC.

The rearrangement joins TRBV28 to TRBJ1-1; maybe TRBD1 (6 bases). The CDR3 loop spans 13 amino acids. The germline V gene encodes CDR1 MDHEN and CDR2 SYDVKM. CDR3 sequence: CAVGGVLGTEAFF. The DNA for the CDR3 is TGTGCTGTAGGGGGGGTGCTCGGCACTGAAGCTTTCTTT.

The chain uses TRBV7-9 and TRBJ1-2; TRBD1 agrees at 8 bases. CDR1 is SEHNR, CDR2 FQNEAQ, per germline (reference sequence). The CDR3 is 15 amino acids. V lost 0 bases, J lost 3 bases, and 3 bases stayed unmatched. DNA of the CDR3: TGTGCCAGCAGCTTAGCGACAGGGGCGTACTATGGCTACACCTTC. It codes for CASSLATGAYYGYTF. The full variable domain, completed using reference TRBV7-9 and TRBJ1-2, is DTGVSQNPRHKITKRGQNVTFRCDPISEHNRLYWYRQTLGQGPEFLTYFQNEAQLEKSRLLSDRFSAERPKGSFSTLEIQRTEQGDSAMYLCASSLATGAYYGYTFGSGTRLTVV.

The V and J genes are TRBV5-4 and TRBJ1-1; 8 bases match TRBD1. The V segment lost 3 bases and the J segment 4 bases; nucleotides outside the gene matches: 11. This CDR3 comprises 16 residues. The germline V gene has CDR1 SGHNT and CDR2 YYREEE (reference sequence). The CDR3 DNA is TGTGCCAGCAGCTCTCCAGGGGGCCCGTCGAGCACTGAAGCTTTCTTT. It encodes CASSSPGGPSSTEAFF.

The chain recombines TRBV7-8 with TRBJ2-1; tentative D call: TRBD2 (5 bases). V was trimmed by 2 bases and J by 8 bases, leaving 19 bases between them. From germline, CDR1 is SGHVS and CDR2 FQNEAQ. CDR3 length: 16 residues. The DNA for the CDR3 is TGTGCCAGCAGCTTACTCCCTGAGGGCCCCAGGCATGAGCAGTTCTTC. Amino acids: CASSLLPEGPRHEQFF.

V usage is TRBV21-1 and J usage is TRBJ1-5; TRBD1, the D gene given by the table, was not confirmed from the DNA. TRBV21-1 constitutes a pseudogene. The CDR3 runs 16 residues. Here the CDR3 reads CASTKGLGRSNQPQHF. In DNA, the CDR3 is TGTGCCAGCACCAAAGGGTTGGGCAGAAGCAATCAGCCCCAGCATTTT.

V usage is TRBV19 and J usage is TRBJ1-2, with a tentative D call TRBD1 (6 bases). CDR1 LNHDA and CDR2 SQIVND come from the germline V gene (reference sequence). Trimming left V 1 base short and J 8 bases short, with 11 bases between. The CDR3 length is 13 residues. CDR3 nucleotides: TGTGCCAGTAGTATAGCAGGGGTTGGCGGCTACACCTTC. Translated, it gives CASSIAGVGGYTF.

This chain uses TRBV5-1 with TRBJ1-1, with D unresolved. Germline V gene lookup returns CDR1 SGHRS and CDR2 YFSETQ. CDR3 length: 14 amino acids. The V end lost 4 bases, the J end lost 2 bases, and 12 bases lay between the germline ends. The CDR3: CASSPTSENTEAFF. The CDR3 region has the DNA TGCGCCAGCAGCCCTACCTCCGAAAACACTGAAGCTTTCTTT.

For the CDR3, the DNA is TGCAGCTCAAGCGGTGCATACAATGAGCAGTTCTTC. Its translation: CSSSGAYNEQFF. This rearrangement joins TRBV29-1 to TRBJ2-1, with a tentative D call TRBD2 (5 bases). V was trimmed by 8 bases and J by 4 bases, leaving 12 bases between them. The CDR3 runs 12 residues. Germline CDR1 is SQVTM and CDR2 is ANQGSEA.

The V and J genes are TRBV15 and TRBJ1-1, with TRBD1 identical over 8 bases. The CDR3 covers 16 residues. V trimming: 2 bases; J trimming: 5 bases; junction bases outside the gene matches: 10. Germline V CDR1 and CDR2: LNHNV, YYDKDF (reference sequence). The chain's CDR3 is CATSRNRGRMGTEAFF. In nucleotides, the CDR3 is TGTGCCACCAGCAGAAACAGGGGGAGAATGGGAACTGAAGCTTTCTTT.

This chain uses TRBV6-1 with TRBJ2-2, with TRBD1 matching 7 bases. Germline V lookup: CDR1 MNHNS, CDR2 SASEGT. This CDR3 is built from 14 residues. Germline trimming cut 7 bases from V and 7 bases from J; bases unmatched to any gene: 9. In nucleotides, the CDR3 is TGTGCCAGCACCTCGACAGGGTCAGACGGGGAGCTGTTTTTT. Its translation: CASTSTGSDGELFF.

The rearrangement links TRBV7-6 to TRBJ2-7; a weak D match, TRBD1 (5 bases). The CDR3 sequence is 13 residues long. The V end was cut by 4 bases, the J end by 2 bases, with 9 bases between. In germline, CDR1 is SGHVS, CDR2 FNYEAQ. The CDR3 DNA sequence: TGTGCCAGCAGCTCGACAGAAGCCTACGAGCAGTACTTC. Translating it yields CASSSTEAYEQYF.